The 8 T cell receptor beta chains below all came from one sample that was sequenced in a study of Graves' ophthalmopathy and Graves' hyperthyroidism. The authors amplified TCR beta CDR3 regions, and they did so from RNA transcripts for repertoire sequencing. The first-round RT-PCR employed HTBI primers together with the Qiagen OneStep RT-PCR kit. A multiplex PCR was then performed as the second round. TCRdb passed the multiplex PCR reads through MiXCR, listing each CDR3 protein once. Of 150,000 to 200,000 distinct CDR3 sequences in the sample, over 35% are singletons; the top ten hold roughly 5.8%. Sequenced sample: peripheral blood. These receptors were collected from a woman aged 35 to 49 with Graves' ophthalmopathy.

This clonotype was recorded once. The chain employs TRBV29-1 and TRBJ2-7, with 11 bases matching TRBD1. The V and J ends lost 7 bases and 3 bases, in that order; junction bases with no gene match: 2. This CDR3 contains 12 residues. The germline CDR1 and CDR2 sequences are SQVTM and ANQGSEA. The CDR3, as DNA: TGCAGCGGAGGGACAGGGGGCTACGAGCAGTACTTC. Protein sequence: CSGGTGGYEQYF.

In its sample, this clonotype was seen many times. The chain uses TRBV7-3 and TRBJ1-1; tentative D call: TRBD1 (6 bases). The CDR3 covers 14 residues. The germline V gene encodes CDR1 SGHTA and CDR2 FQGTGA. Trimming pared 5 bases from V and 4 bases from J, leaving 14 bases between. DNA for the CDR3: TGTGCCAGCAGCCAGATTCCAGGGGCCACTGAAGCTTTCTTT. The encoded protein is CASSQIPGATEAFF. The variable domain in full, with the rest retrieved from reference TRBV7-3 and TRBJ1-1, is GAGVSQTPSNKVTEKGKYVELRCDPISGHTALYWYRQSLGQGPEFLIYFQGTGAADDSGLPNDRFFAVRPEGSVSTLKIQRTERGDSAVYLCASSQIPGATEAFFGQGTRLTVV.

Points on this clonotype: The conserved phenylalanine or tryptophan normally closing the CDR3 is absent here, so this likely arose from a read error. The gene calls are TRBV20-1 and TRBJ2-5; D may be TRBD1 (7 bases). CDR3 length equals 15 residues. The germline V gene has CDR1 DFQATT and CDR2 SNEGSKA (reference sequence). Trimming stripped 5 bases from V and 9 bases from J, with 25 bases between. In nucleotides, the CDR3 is TGCAGTGCTTCACAGGGGCTTGGCTTTGGAGGGGCCCAGTACCTC. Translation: CSASQGLGFGGAQYL.

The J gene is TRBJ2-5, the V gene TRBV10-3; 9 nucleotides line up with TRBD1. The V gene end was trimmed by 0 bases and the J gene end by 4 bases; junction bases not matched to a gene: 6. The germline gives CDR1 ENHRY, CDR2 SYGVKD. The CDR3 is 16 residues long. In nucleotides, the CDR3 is TGTGCCATCAGTGAGTCATCGGGGACAGGGACAGAGACCCAGTACTTC. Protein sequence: CAISESSGTGTETQYF.

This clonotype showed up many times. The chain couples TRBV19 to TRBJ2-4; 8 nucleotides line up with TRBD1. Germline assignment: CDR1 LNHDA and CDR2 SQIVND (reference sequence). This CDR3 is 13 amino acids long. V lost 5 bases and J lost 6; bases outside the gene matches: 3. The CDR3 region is CASSRTGGNIQYF. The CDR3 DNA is TGTGCCAGTAGTCGTACAGGGGGAAACATTCAGTACTTC.

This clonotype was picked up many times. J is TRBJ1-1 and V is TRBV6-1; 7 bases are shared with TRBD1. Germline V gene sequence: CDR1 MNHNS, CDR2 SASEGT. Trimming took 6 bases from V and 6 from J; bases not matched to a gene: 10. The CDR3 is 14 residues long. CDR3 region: CASRKAGGEAEAFF. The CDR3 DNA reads TGTGCCAGCAGGAAAGCAGGGGGAGAAGCTGAAGCTTTCTTT.

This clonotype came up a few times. CDR3 sequence reads: CASSLRGKGTEAFF. CDR3 DNA: TGTGCCAGCAGCCTCAGGGGAAAGGGAACTGAAGCTTTCTTT. The chain couples TRBV27 to TRBJ1-1, with TRBD1 as a possible D gene (6 bases). Looked up from germline, CDR1 is MNHEY and CDR2 is SMNVEV (reference sequence). CDR3 length: 14 amino acids. Trimming left V 6 bases short and J 5 bases short, with 16 bases between.

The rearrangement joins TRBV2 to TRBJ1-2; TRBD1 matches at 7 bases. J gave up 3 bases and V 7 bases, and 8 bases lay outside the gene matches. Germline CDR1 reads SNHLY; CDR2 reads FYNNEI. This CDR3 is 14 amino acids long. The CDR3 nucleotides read TGTGCCAGCACTTTCGACAGGGCATACTATGGCTACACCTTC. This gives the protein CASTFDRAYYGYTF.